Below are 13 T cell receptor beta chains sequenced from a single sample in a study of CDR3 diversity in severe acne. TCRdb called the PCR reads again in MiXCR, with one record for every CDR3 protein. The sample includes fewer than 90,000 distinct CDR3 sequences, about 49% of them seen just once. The material sequenced was blood. The receptors derive from a male donor with severe acne vulgaris.

This clonotype was recorded a few times. This chain uses TRBV13 with TRBJ2-1, with TRBD2 matching over 13 bases. The V and J ends lost 5 bases and 9 bases, in that order; junction bases with no gene match: 7. This CDR3 comprises 15 residues. Germline V gene lookup returns CDR1 PRHDT and CDR2 FYEKMQ (reference sequence). The DNA for the CDR3 is TGTGCCAGCAGCACGGGACTAGCGGGAACCTCTGAGCAGTTCTTC. It translates to CASSTGLAGTSEQFF.

This clonotype showed up many times. The rearrangement links TRBV9 to TRBJ1-5; no definite D call. The V end was cut by 5 bases, the J end by 0 bases, with 9 bases between. The germline V gene encodes CDR1 SGDLS and CDR2 YYNGEE. The CDR3 spans 14 residues. The DNA for the CDR3 is TGTGCCAGCAGTGGATCCTATAGCAATCAGCCCCAGCATTTT. This sequence encodes CASSGSYSNQPQHF.

As concerns this clonotype: A clone one base away is much larger, so this may be a read error. The genes are TRBV2 and TRBJ1-4; 9 bases agree with TRBD1. The CDR3 runs 14 residues. V gave up 8 bases and J gave up 5 bases; unmatched junction bases: 6. Per germline, CDR1 SNHLY and CDR2 FYNNEI. CDR3: CASSAGTGNEKLFF. CDR3 DNA sequence: TGTGCCAGCTCTGCCGGGACAGGGAATGAAAAACTGTTTTTT.

There are many counts of this clonotype. The chain joins TRBV29-1 to TRBJ2-5; TRBD2 might be the D (5 bases). The CDR3 extends over 10 amino acids. Trimming pared 5 bases from V and 7 bases from J, leaving 8 bases between. Per the germline V gene, CDR1 is SQVTM and CDR2 is ANQGSEA. CDR3 in amino acids: CSVYAGTQYF. CDR3 in DNA: TGCAGCGTTTACGCGGGGACCCAGTACTTC.

This clonotype has more than one count but fewer than ten. J is TRBJ1-1 and V is TRBV20-1; TRBD1 is a possible D gene (5 bases). CDR1 and CDR2 from the germline V gene are DFQATT and SNEGSKA (reference sequence). Trimming left V 3 bases short and J 7 bases short, with 9 bases between. The CDR3 is 11 amino acids. The CDR3 sequence is CSARQGFEAFF. In DNA, the CDR3 is TGCAGTGCTAGGCAGGGATTTGAAGCTTTCTTT.

The chain has TRBV6-6 and TRBJ1-3; D is undetermined. Deletions cut 5 bases from V and 1 base from J, with 3 bases between. Per the germline V gene, CDR1 is MNHNY and CDR2 is SVGAGI (reference sequence). CDR3 size: 12 residues. CDR3 region: CASSESGNTIYF. The DNA for the CDR3 is TGTGCCAGCAGTGAATCTGGAAACACCATATATTTT.

In the case of this clonotype: One end of the junction is discordant with germline, which a read error may explain. V gene TRBV6-6 combines with J gene TRBJ1-1, with 9 nucleotides matching TRBD1. Germline assignment: CDR1 MNHNY and CDR2 SVGAGI (reference sequence). This CDR3 has 13 amino acids. The CDR3 DNA reads as TGTGCCAGCAGTCAGACAGGGGGAACTGAAGCCTTCTTT. Translated: CASSQTGGTEAFF.

This clonotype was seen once. This chain links TRBV20-1 with TRBJ2-1; 8 nucleotides align to TRBD1. The CDR3 runs to 15 residues. From germline, CDR1 is DFQATT and CDR2 SNEGSKA (reference sequence). The V segment lost 4 bases and the J segment 1 base; nucleotides outside the gene matches: 6. CDR3 nucleotides: TGCAGTGCTAACTCCGGGACAGGTTCCTACAATGAGCAGTTCTTC. The encoded protein is CSANSGTGSYNEQFF.

This clonotype showed up just a few times. The rearrangement uses TRBV27 and TRBJ1-3; TRBD1 might be the D (5 bases). CDR1 and CDR2 (germline): MNHEY, SMNVEV (reference sequence). The CDR3 consists of 15 residues. The V and J ends lost 2 bases and 4 bases respectively, with 12 bases between them. The CDR3 protein is CASSLTQAAGNTIYF. As DNA, the CDR3 is TGTGCCAGCAGTTTAACACAGGCTGCCGGAAACACCATATATTTT.

The chain carries TRBV20-1 and TRBJ1-5, with 7 positions matching TRBD1. The CDR3 loop spans 15 amino acids. Germline values: CDR1 DFQATT, CDR2 SNEGSKA (reference sequence). V lost 4 bases, J lost 5 bases, and 11 bases stayed unmatched. The CDR3 region is CSATILDRPDQPQHF. The CDR3 coding sequence is TGCAGTGCTACAATTCTGGACAGGCCAGATCAGCCCCAGCATTTT.

The rearrangement uses TRBV20-1 and TRBJ2-3; 9 positions match TRBD1. The V segment lost 1 base and the J segment 1 base; nucleotides outside the gene matches: 6. Per the germline V gene, CDR1 is DFQATT and CDR2 is SNEGSKA (reference sequence). CDR3 length: 16 residues. For the CDR3, the DNA is TGCAGTGCTAGAGGGGGACAGGGTGGAGGCACAGATACGCAGTATTTT. It codes for CSARGGQGGGTDTQYF.

This clonotype rates as medium-sized (0.01 to 0.1%). This rearrangement joins TRBV7-3 to TRBJ2-1; D possibly corresponds to TRBD2 (6 bases). CDR1 and CDR2 from the germline V gene are SGHTA and FQGTGA. The V end was cut by 3 bases, the J end by 5 bases, with 11 bases between. The CDR3 consists of 14 residues. The DNA for the CDR3 is TGTGCCAGCAGCTTTACGGGAGTAGACAATGAGCAGTTCTTC. Its translation: CASSFTGVDNEQFF.

This sequence joins TRBV5-1 and TRBJ2-5; tentative D call: TRBD2 (6 bases). CDR3 size: 14 residues. Germline assignment: CDR1 SGHRS and CDR2 YFSETQ. Trimming stripped 5 bases from V and 1 base from J, with 12 bases between. The CDR3 DNA reads TGCGCCAGCAGTCCCCCCGGGGGCCAAGAGACCCAGTACTTC. Residues: CASSPPGGQETQYF.